The 12 T cell receptor beta chains below come from one sample, sequenced in a study of patients and donors after allogeneic stem cell transplantation. TCRdb itself ran the RT-PCR reads through MiXCR, one entry per CDR3 protein. The top ten clones hold around 5.5% of a sample with about a million distinct CDR3 sequences, over 15% of them seen once. The sequencing sample was made of blood, either unsorted or a sorted T cell fraction (not recorded which). The receptors stem from a human donor who was either an allogeneic HSCT recipient or a stem cell or donor lymphocyte infusion donor (not recorded which). It is not recorded whose cells these are; they may come from a transplant donor.

The chain is built from TRBV4-1 and TRBJ1-2, with a weak D call TRBD1 (6 bases). V lost 3 bases, J lost 5 bases, and 16 bases lay in between. The V gene's germline CDR1 is MGHRA and CDR2 YSYEKL. The CDR3 totals 15 residues. The CDR3 DNA follows: TGCGCCAGCAGCCACCCGAGGGGGAACGGATATGGCTACACCTTC. This gives the protein CASSHPRGNGYGYTF.

The chain couples TRBV9 to TRBJ2-4, with D perhaps TRBD2 (5 bases). CDR1 and CDR2 (germline): SGDLS, YYNGEE. CDR3 length equals 16 residues. The V gene lost 3 bases and the J gene lost 0 bases, with 13 bases spanning the gap. CDR3 in amino acids: CASSGGLPPAKNIQYF. CDR3 coding DNA: TGTGCCAGCAGCGGAGGACTGCCCCCAGCCAAAAACATTCAGTACTTC.

The chain uses TRBV6-2 or TRBV6-3 and TRBJ2-2; D is unclear. In germline, CDR1 is MNHEY, CDR2 SVGEGT. The CDR3 totals 13 residues. Trimming removed 6 bases at V and 10 bases at J, with 15 bases between. CDR3 in DNA: TGTGCCAGCAGACATACAAACCGCCAGGAGCTGTTTTTT. Amino acids: CASRHTNRQELFF.

About this clonotype itself: At one end, the junction sequence differs from germline, possibly due to a read error. V and J are TRBV5-5 and TRBJ2-7, with TRBD2 identical over 12 bases. The V gene's germline CDR1 is SGHKS and CDR2 YYEKEE (reference sequence). The CDR3 spans 14 residues. CDR3 sequence reads: CASRLGLAGYEQYF. DNA for the CDR3: TGTGCCAGCAGGTTGGGACTAGCGGGCTACGAGCAGTACTTC.

V usage is TRBV7-8 and J usage is TRBJ2-4; TRBD2 matches at 7 bases. Germline CDR1 is SGHVS and CDR2 is FQNEAQ. The CDR3 runs to 18 residues. V trimming: 0 bases; J trimming: 1 base; junction bases outside the gene matches: 9. CDR3 protein: CASSLALDNSGAKNIQYF. DNA for the CDR3: TGTGCCAGCAGCTTAGCGCTGGACAATAGCGGGGCCAAAAACATTCAGTACTTC.

The sample holds many counts of this clonotype. The chain couples TRBV12-3 or TRBV12-4 to TRBJ2-7; D is unresolved. The ends were cut back, 4 bases at V and 7 bases at J, with 14 bases in the middle. CDR3 size: 13 residues. In nucleotides, the CDR3 is TGTGCCAGCAGTTCGACTGCGGCCGGGGAGCAGTACTTC. Encoded protein: CASSSTAAGEQYF.

The chain has TRBV5-1 and TRBJ2-7, with D perhaps matching TRBD1 or TRBD2 (5 bases each). V was cut by 4 bases and J by 2 bases, with 16 bases left in between. The CDR3 runs to 15 residues. The V gene's germline CDR1 is SGHRS and CDR2 YFSETQ. The CDR3 DNA sequence: TGCGCCAGCAGCCTCGGGGCGGAAACTACCTACGAGCAGTACTTC. Translated: CASSLGAETTYEQYF.

To note about this clonotype: A read error may account for a junction end that differs from germline. The rearrangement uses TRBV5-4 and TRBJ1-1; D is ambiguous. The germline V gene encodes CDR1 SGHNT and CDR2 YYREEE (reference sequence). This CDR3 region has 14 residues. For the CDR3, the DNA is TGTGCCAGCAGCTTGGGAGGGAAGGGCACTGGAGCTTTCTTT. This gives the protein CASSLGGKGTGAFF.

There are a few counts of this clonotype. The rearrangement uses TRBV21-1 and TRBJ1-6; the tabulated D call, TRBD1, remains unverified against the DNA. TRBV21-1 is described as a pseudogene. The CDR3 contains 16 residues. In nucleotides, the CDR3 is TGTGCCAGCAGCAAATTCAGACAGGGGGCGAATTCACCCCTCCACTTT. Its translation: CASSKFRQGANSPLHF.

This chain uses TRBV12-3 or TRBV12-4 with TRBJ2-1; TRBD1 agrees at 9 bases. V lost 3 bases to trimming and J lost 5 bases; unmatched junction nucleotides: 8. This CDR3 spans 16 amino acids. The CDR3 region has the DNA TGTGCCAGCAGTTTTGCGGGACAGGGTTACGACAATGAGCAGTTCTTC. This translates into CASSFAGQGYDNEQFF.

The rearrangement links TRBV5-1 to TRBJ2-1; D possibly corresponds to TRBD1 (5 bases). The germline V and J ends were trimmed by 1 base and 7 bases, with 15 bases remaining between them. The CDR3 length is 15 residues. The germline V gene encodes CDR1 SGHRS and CDR2 YFSETQ. The CDR3 nucleotides read TGCGCCAGCAGCTTGTCTGTCCAGGGATCAAATGAGCAGTTCTTC. It translates to CASSLSVQGSNEQFF.

This clonotype was seen a few times. The chain combines TRBV6-1 with TRBJ1-5; D not resolved. Germline V gives CDR1 MNHNS, CDR2 SASEGT. V was trimmed by 3 bases and J by 9 bases, leaving 15 bases between them. CDR3 size: 14 residues. In DNA form, the CDR3 reads TGTGCCAGCAGTGAGTGGAGCAGTCTGGGGCCCCAGCATTTT. It yields the protein CASSEWSSLGPQHF.